The next 15 T cell receptor beta chains were all read from a single sample in a study of Tregs in tolerant kidney transplant recipients (dated by TCRdb to the late 2010s). Library generation was performed with the immunoSEQ multiplex PCR assay. Held by TCRdb, this immuneACCESS table contains in-frame sequences only and omits some clones. Under half of the omission traces to an unresolved V gene where checked; the cause of the rest is unknown. The sample yields some 110,000 clones; approximately 90% were counted once. Clones ranked in the top ten supply approximately 0.59% of the sample. Sequences were obtained from CD4+ T cells from blood. The receptors were sampled from a human donor in good health.

V gene TRBV11-2 combines with J gene TRBJ2-7; a weak D match, TRBD1 (5 bases). Germline assignment: CDR1 SGHAT and CDR2 FQNNGV. V was clipped by 5 bases and J by 7 bases, with 18 bases between them. This CDR3 region has 14 residues. The CDR3 region has the DNA TGTGCCAGCAGCCTCGTCGCAGGGTATGGTGAGCAGTACTTC. This gives the protein CASSLVAGYGEQYF. The whole variable domain, filled in from reference TRBV11-2 and TRBJ2-7, reads EAGVAQSPRYKIIEKRQSVAFWCNPISGHATLYWYQQILGQGPKLLIQFQNNGVVDDSQLPKDRFSAERLKGVDSTLKIQPAKLEDSAVYLCASSLVAGYGEQYFGPGTRLTVT.

The V and J genes are TRBV7-2 and TRBJ2-1; no clear D. Trimming pared 5 bases from V and 5 bases from J, leaving 16 bases between. Germline-derived CDR1 and CDR2 are SGHTA and FQGNSA. This CDR3 is 15 amino acids long. CDR3 loop: CASSPARTPNNEQFF. The CDR3 DNA reads as TGTGCCAGCAGCCCCGCCAGGACGCCCAACAATGAGCAGTTCTTC.

The V call is TRBV4-1, the J call TRBJ2-5; a possible D gene is TRBD1 (6 bases). This CDR3 has 15 residues. The germline V gene has CDR1 MGHRA and CDR2 YSYEKL. V was trimmed by 4 bases and J by 2 bases, leaving 14 bases between them. The CDR3 protein is CASSPTGWGQETQYF. In DNA, the CDR3 is TGCGCCAGCAGCCCAACAGGGTGGGGGCAAGAGACCCAGTACTTC.

V usage is TRBV5-1 and J usage is TRBJ2-3; D is perhaps TRBD1 (6 bases). Trimming took 0 bases from V and 2 from J, leaving 13 bases between them. The CDR3 extends over 16 amino acids. The germline V gene has CDR1 SGHRS and CDR2 YFSETQ. The DNA for the CDR3 is TGCGCCAGCAGCTTGGCCCCGACAGGAGACACAGATACGCAGTATTTT. It translates to CASSLAPTGDTDTQYF. Full variable domain (missing parts from reference TRBV5-1 and TRBJ2-3): KAGVTQTPRYLIKTRGQQVTLSCSPISGHRSVSWYQQTPGQGLQFLFEYFSETQRNKGNFPGRFSGRQFSNSRSEMNVSTLELGDSALYLCASSLAPTGDTDTQYFGPGTRLTVL.

The chain uses TRBV28 and TRBJ1-4; no reliable D call. V was pared by 3 bases and J by 10 bases, with 9 bases between. CDR3 length: 12 amino acids. Germline V gene sequence: CDR1 MDHEN, CDR2 SYDVKM. The CDR3 DNA follows: TGTGCCAGCAGTTTGAAAGGGCCAAAACTGTTTTTT. It translates to CASSLKGPKLFF. The full variable domain, completed using reference TRBV28 and TRBJ1-4, is DVKVTQSSRYLVKRTGEKVFLECVQDMDHENMFWYRQDPGLGLRLIYFSYDVKMKEKGDIPEGYSVSREKKERFSLILESASTNQTSMYLCASSLKGPKLFFGSGTQLSVL.

The J gene is TRBJ1-4, the V gene TRBV29-1; D unresolved. The germline V and J ends were trimmed by 7 bases and 6 bases, with 12 bases remaining between them. Germline assignment: CDR1 SQVTM and CDR2 ANQGSEA. CDR3 length equals 12 residues. This chain's CDR3 is CSASGSDEKLFF. In DNA form, the CDR3 reads TGCAGCGCGTCCGGGTCCGATGAAAAACTGTTTTTT.

V gene TRBV16 combines with J gene TRBJ2-1; 12 bases are shared with TRBD2. The CDR3 has 15 amino acids. CDR1 is KGHSY, CDR2 FQNENV, per germline. The V gene end was trimmed by 4 bases and the J gene end by 9 bases; junction bases not matched to a gene: 7. The DNA of the CDR3 is TGTGCCAGCAGCCTCCTAGCGGGAGGGCAAAGTGAGCAGTTCTTC. Translated, it gives CASSLLAGGQSEQFF.

This chain connects TRBV19 to TRBJ2-1; 12 nucleotides align to TRBD2. From germline, CDR1 is LNHDA and CDR2 SQIVND (reference sequence). CDR3 length equals 16 residues. J lost 7 bases, V lost 4 bases, and 8 bases had no gene match. The CDR3 spells CASSTPSGRGGNEQFF. As DNA, the CDR3 is TGTGCCAGTAGTACCCCTAGCGGGAGGGGGGGAAATGAGCAGTTCTTC.

The genes are TRBV5-1 and TRBJ2-3, with D tentatively TRBD1 (6 bases). The CDR3 loop spans 16 amino acids. CDR1 and CDR2 from the germline V gene are SGHRS and YFSETQ. Trimming took off 4 bases at V and 7 bases at J, with 22 bases between the two ends. CDR3 DNA: TGCGCCAGCAGCCCCCCCGGGACACCTCGAGGGAATACGCAGTATTTT. Its translation is CASSPPGTPRGNTQYF.

The J gene is TRBJ2-1, the V gene TRBV12-1; TRBD1, the table's D call, lacks a check against the DNA. TRBV12-1 is an annotated pseudogene. The CDR3 contains 21 residues. CDR3: CASSSFGCPSLGQRSYNEQFF. The CDR3 DNA reads as TGTGCCAGCAGCTCCTTCGGTTGTCCGAGTTTAGGACAGCGCTCCTACAATGAGCAGTTCTTC.

This chain joins TRBV5-1 and TRBJ2-3, with D perhaps being TRBD1 or TRBD2 (5 bases each). In germline, CDR1 is SGHRS, CDR2 YFSETQ. Trimming pared 3 bases from V and 5 bases from J, leaving 25 bases between. The CDR3 spans 18 residues. CDR3 sequence: CASSSHSEVAGWRDTQYF. CDR3 in DNA: TGCGCCAGCAGCTCCCACTCGGAGGTGGCAGGGTGGAGAGATACGCAGTATTTT.

The DNA of the CDR3 is TGTGCCAGCAGTAACGGGGGGAAGACCTTTACGCAGTATTTT. Translation: CASSNGGKTFTQYF. V and J are TRBV27 and TRBJ2-3; 7 bases are a match to TRBD2. Germline lookup yields CDR1 MNHEY and CDR2 SMNVEV (reference sequence). The V gene end was trimmed by 5 bases and the J gene end by 8 bases; junction bases not matched to a gene: 10. The CDR3 covers 14 residues.

This chain connects TRBV5-1 to TRBJ2-2; 7 nucleotides line up with TRBD1. The J segment lost 0 bases and the V segment lost 1 base, leaving 0 bases of the junction unmatched. The V gene's germline CDR1 is SGHRS and CDR2 YFSETQ. The CDR3 runs 15 residues. The CDR3 is CASSLTGANTGELFF. In nucleotides, the CDR3 is TGCGCCAGCAGCTTGACAGGGGCGAACACCGGGGAGCTGTTTTTT.

The chain couples TRBV6-1 to TRBJ1-5; maybe TRBD1 (6 bases). Germline CDR1 and CDR2: MNHNS and SASEGT. The CDR3 covers 15 residues. With 4 bases removed from V and 2 bases from J, the gap between germline ends came to 12 bases. The CDR3 coding sequence is TGTGCCAGCAGTGCGGGGGGCTCGGGCAATCAGCCCCAGCATTTT. Protein product: CASSAGGSGNQPQHF.

The chain links TRBV18 to TRBJ1-2; D is possibly TRBD1 (6 bases). The germline V gene has CDR1 KGHSH and CDR2 LQKENI. Between the trimmed V and J ends, which lost 1 base and 1 base, there was a span of 13 bases. The CDR3 contains 16 residues. The DNA of the CDR3 is TGTGCCAGCTCACCACTGAGACAGGACCTTAACTATGGCTACACCTTC. Protein sequence: CASSPLRQDLNYGYTF.